This T cell receptor beta chain appears in the sequencing data of a study of cytomegalovirus exposure and HLA in healthy donors (dated by TCRdb to about 2017). At the level of the whole study: An earlier analysis of roughly 610 of the donors reported approximately 300 Gb of sequence data and 117 million unique TCR beta sequences obtained from 180 million or so T cells. An early release that covered several hundred HLA-typed donors contained approximately 300 gigabases of sequencing data and tens of millions of unique TCR sequences. The genetic ancestry cluster associated with self-reported Caucasian donors included roughly 84% of the roughly 410 genotyped donors. The study aimed to test whether signatures of past pathogen exposure could be identified by cataloging public T cell receptors. Using immunosequencing, the study profiled T cell repertoires from some 670 subjects and related those repertoires to cytomegalovirus serostatus. Along with the roughly 610-subject first cohort, a separate validation cohort of 120 different subjects was used. To predict cytomegalovirus infection status, the study brought together high-throughput TCR immunosequencing, statistical association of individual TCRs with disease status, and machine learning. In a later analysis, previously published TCR beta repertoires from more than 500 donors were re-analyzed and high-resolution HLA genotyping was added so that TCR occurrence patterns could be studied. Rather than using new phenotypic data, the later analysis identified candidate immune exposures from TCR beta sequences and from how often those sequences occurred across donors. An earlier analysis of 587 of the donors used high-throughput TCR beta sequencing to judge whether each TCR beta V gene segment behaved as functional or pseudogenic. Donor age, sex, ethnicity and CMV serostatus were collected together with the repertoire data. A later genetic analysis used genome-wide SNP genotypes for about 65% of the roughly 700 donors, treating that subset as a discovery cohort. Every repertoire in the discovery cohort had been generated on one and the same sequencing platform. Both class I and class II loci were covered by HLA typing, at four-digit resolution. Typing coverage differed by locus: A, B, C, DRB1 and DQB1 were typed in roughly 620-630 donors, DQA1 in approximately 520, DPA1 in some 610, and DPB1 in approximately 450. Because of strong linkage in the cohort, roughly five DR-DQ haplotypes were treated as single units for association and clustering. Across 300 to 400 genotyped donors of the cohort, an average of roughly 200,000 unique TCR beta nucleotide sequences per donor were sequenced, and 15% to 20% of those sequences were non-productive. Broad study findings and their caveats: In a later genetic analysis, fewer N-insertions in productive TCRs were reported among donors in an Asian-associated ancestry cluster than the approximately 710-donor mean. At a false discovery rate of 0.05, a later analysis linked about 16,000 TCR beta sequences to specific HLA alleles. Correlated functional status among segregating V segments might be attributable to linkage disequilibrium, but an unknown experimental factor could not be ruled out. Most CMV-associated TCR beta chains appeared to be HLA-restricted in a later analysis, and the HLA associations seemed to be driven largely by CMV exposure. Several of the top co-occurrence clusters appeared to be linked to parvovirus B19, influenza, CMV and Epstein-Barr virus, according to a later analysis. A further reported finding was that TCR beta sequences accurately predicted the HLA-A and HLA-B alleles for most subjects in the first cohort. The study listed 150 to 200 TCR beta chains as associated with cytomegalovirus. In both the original and validation cohorts, the classifier was reported to diagnose cytomegalovirus status with high specificity and sensitivity. Sequencing depth was assumed to be roughly uniform across donors in the presence/absence analyses, though that assumption may not hold. The earlier analysis of 587 of the donors excluded roughly 17 rarely observed V segments, including chromosome 9 orphons, because counts were too low. Because HLA typing was unavailable for some donors at each locus, only the typed subset was used in association tests. Compared with equally common non-associated chains, HLA-associated TCR beta chains in a later analysis were more clonally expanded and had lower generation probabilities. The cohort was sequenced for TCR beta chains only, and without alpha or paired-chain data the features that could be detected were limited. CMV serostatus was the only immune exposure information available for the cohort. It was suggested by the authors that the approach could potentially be generalized to other disease states and immunological phenotypes. Broadly in line with IMGT annotations, most TCR beta V segments showed up in productive rearrangements about 87% or about 30% of the time in an earlier analysis of 587 of the donors. A few of the identified cytomegalovirus-associated TCR beta chains were confirmed in vitro to be specific for cytomegalovirus antigens. Assigning TCR associations to individual alleles was difficult when HLA alleles, especially DR and DQ, strongly co-occurred. The 87-base-pair reads could not distinguish some IMGT-functional V segments, including TRBV6-2 and TRBV6-3, so those segments were excluded. A group of highly shared sequence variants was considered likely to be a technical artifact of the sequencing pipeline. An association between a missense DCLRE1C variant and V-gene and J-gene trimming of TCR beta chains was found in a later genetic analysis and replicated in an independent cohort. Most TCR sequences were observed very rarely across donors, whereas some public TCRs were present in many individuals. In a later analysis, TCR association rates were found to vary across HLA loci, with the most associated TCRs seen for DRB1 alleles and the fewest for HLA-C alleles.

The germline V gene (reference sequence) yields LNHDA for CDR1 and SQIVND for CDR2. The CDR3 measures 12 amino acids from cysteine to phenylalanine. Only the CDR3 DNA stays, 36 bases, in frame from base 1. V is trimmed back by 5 bases and J by 10 bases, and the junction contains 5 bases that no gene match accounts for. The cohort was made up of roughly 670 healthy bone marrow donors. All cohort members were sampled while nominally healthy, although unrecorded immune exposures were likely present. The donor tested CMV seronegative, placing the donor among the 350 to 400 seronegative members of the cohort. Each donor provided a peripheral blood sample, and peripheral blood mononuclear cells were used for TCR beta sequencing. Genomic DNA extraction from the blood cell samples was performed with the Qiagen DNeasy Blood Extraction Kit. With regard to this clone: It has no known antigen specificity.

Libraries were prepared through the immunoSEQ multiplex PCR assay. For the multiplex PCR, a mixture combining 60 forward primers for TCR Vbeta segments and 13 reverse primers for TCR Jbeta segments was used. Amplification of the CDR3 region of rearranged TCR beta genes was performed with a multiplex PCR assay on genomic DNA. On the Illumina HiSeq System, the amplified TCR beta libraries were sequenced as 87-base-pair reads. Regarding the original processing steps: Across the roughly 670 repertoires, a later analysis counted around 80 million unique TCR beta chains, 9.5 million to 12 million of which were shared by at least two donors. Raw reads were error-corrected and collapsed into unique sequences with a nearest-neighbor algorithm that merged closely related sequences to remove PCR and sequencing errors. V, D and J gene segments were assigned by aligning CDR3 sequences to IMGT reference sequences. For a sequence to be retained, a match of at least six nucleotides was required to both a V gene segment and a J gene segment. A rearrangement was called productive if the CDR3 had no stop codons and remained in frame with V and J, and every other rearrangement was called non-productive. Following IMGT convention, CDR3 was defined as the stretch from the second conserved V-encoded cysteine to the conserved J-encoded phenylalanine. The earlier analysis of about 640 of the donors excluded any sequence lacking an unambiguous match to a single V gene segment. An earlier analysis of over 450 of the donors classified V segments as functional when productive rearrangements were above 56.7% and as segregating when the standard deviation between donors was above 5%. A statistical classification framework was built for diagnosing cytomegalovirus status from the catalog of TCR beta chain sequences. In a later analysis, V and J genes were assigned by comparing TCR nucleotide sequences against IMGT/GENE-DB human TR gene sequences. A later analysis assigned CDR3 sequences and most-parsimonious VDJ recombination scenarios with the TCRdist pipeline. In a later analysis, each TCR beta chain was defined by its CDR3 amino acid sequence together with its V-gene family, and reads without a unique V-gene family were excluded. To address suspected cross-contamination and a sequencing artifact, a later analysis removed 592 highly shared, low-generation-probability nucleotide sequences. In a later analysis, a clonal expansion index was calculated for each public chain from normalized within-repertoire ranks of inferred template counts. A later analysis computed generation probabilities with a VDJ recombination model fitted to out-of-frame rearrangements, and checked the results against IGoR. Hypergeometric tests were used in a later analysis to score TCR-TCR, TCR-HLA and TCR-CMV co-occurrence, with a repertoire-size bias correction applied to the TCR pairs. False discovery rates were estimated in a later analysis by permuting HLA or CMV assignments 20 times. In a later analysis, co-occurring TCRs were grouped using DBSCAN, and TCRdist sequence similarity was added for clustering within HLA-allele-positive subsets. For co-occurrence clustering, repertoires with fewer than 30,000 or more than 120,000 public chains were excluded, along with 4 to 6 repertoires with anomalous nucleotide sharing. TCRdb re-hosts the immuneACCESS table, in-frame sequences only. Its copies lack some clones; in the studies checked, an unresolved V gene accounts for under half of them, and the cause for the rest is not known. The D gene and trimming were derived from the DNA, and the V and J assignments and clone size from that table. The table kept for this sample lists about 130,000 clones. The ten largest clones add up to about 1.7% of the sample.

Recombination joined TRBV19 with TRBJ1-1; 9 bases in the middle match TRBD1. Sequenced material: PBMCs. The source is a man aged 18 to 30 in good health and CMV-seronegative. In nucleotide form, the sequence is TGTGCCAGTAGTTCTCCGGACAGGGGAGCTTTCTTT. Its translation is CASSSPDRGAFF. Reference TRBV19 and TRBJ1-1 proteins supply the regions before and after the CDR3; the full variable domain is: DGGITQSPKYLFRKEGQNVTLSCEQNLNHDAMYWYRQDPGQGLRLIYYSQIVNDFQKGDIAEGYSVSREKKESFPLTVTSAQKNPTAFYLCASSSPDRGAFFGQGTRLTVV.